What follows is one TCR beta chain and its context. Its target antigen remains unknown. Base quality data are lacking; no much larger clone is found one base away. This entry comes from a study of cytomegalovirus exposure and HLA in healthy donors (dated by TCRdb to about 2017). Some background on the complete study: According to a later analysis, one platform produced both the 120 validation repertoires and the roughly 660 repertoires of the first cohort. High-throughput TCR immunosequencing, statistical association of individual TCRs with disease status, and machine learning were combined to predict cytomegalovirus infection status. Along with the approximately 620-subject first cohort, a separate validation cohort of over 90 different subjects was used. The study aimed to test whether cataloging public T cell receptors could reveal signatures of past pathogen exposure.

For CDR1 and CDR2, the germline V gene (reference sequence) lists SEHNR and FQNEAQ. V is pruned by 5 bases and J by 10 bases, leaving 10 bases of the junction without a gene match. The CDR3 holds 14 amino acids from the cysteine to the phenylalanine. The only DNA kept is the CDR3, 42 bases in frame from the first base. Library construction relied on the immunoSEQ multiplex PCR assay. Processing in the source paper ran as follows. A statistical classification framework was built for diagnosing cytomegalovirus status from the catalog of TCR beta chain sequences. TCRdb re-hosts the immuneACCESS table, in-frame sequences only. Its copies lack some clones; in the studies checked, an unresolved V gene accounts for under half of them, and the cause for the rest is not known. V and J calls plus clone size are reproduced from that table; the DNA served to infer D and trimming. The sample yields fewer than 400,000 clones; 70% to 90% were counted once. 0.9% to 1% of the sample is in the top ten clones.

Separate from the approximately 700-subject first cohort, the validation cohort of 90 to 150 subjects was the group to which the donors belonged. The research as a whole found: Of the cluster scores, approximately 94% were above 0 in a later analysis, which found that TCRs clustered in the first cohort also tended to co-occur in the 120 or so validation repertoires. In the study, roughly 160 TCR beta chains were listed as associated with cytomegalovirus. The authors suggested that the approach could potentially be extended to other disease states and immunological phenotypes. All 120 or so repertoires were used to score co-occurrence in the validation cohort in a later analysis, because that analysis had no HLA typing for the cohort. A few of the identified cytomegalovirus-associated TCR beta chains were confirmed in vitro to be specific for cytomegalovirus antigens. Across donors, most TCR sequences were observed very rarely, whereas some public TCRs were present in many individuals. The classifier was reported to diagnose cytomegalovirus status with high specificity and sensitivity in both the original cohort and the validation cohort.

The specimen sequenced was PBMCs. This receptor chain uses TRBV7-9 and TRBJ2-1, with 8 bases in between that match TRBD2. This TCR was recovered from a man younger than 40 in good health and CMV-seronegative. The CDR3 region reads CASSGDWRGAEQFF. The nucleotides read TGTGCCAGCAGCGGCGACTGGCGGGGGGCCGAGCAGTTCTTC.